This T cell receptor beta chain was captured by sequencing in a study of blood T cell repertoires in COVID-19. About the study: The analysed material was cDNA or gDNA that came from T cells, B-cell-depleted T cells, or PBMCs.

Profiled with immunoSEQ multiplex PCR; TCRdb holds only in-frame clones, not every one. The sample comprises 400,000 to 450,000 clones, more than 80% of which are singletons, and 0.95% to 1.2% rests with the top ten. Participants were aged 18 to 89 years from roughly 25 US areas. Clinical history as reported by participants underpinned cohort assignment. The receptor's source is a man aged 25-40 years who had recovered from COVID-19. The sample taken for sequencing was PBMCs or T cells enriched from blood (not recorded which).

CDR3: CASSILISSYNEQFF. CDR3 coding DNA: TGTGCCAGTAGTATCCTAATAAGCTCCTACAATGAGCAGTTCTTC. This sequence joins TRBV19 and TRBJ2-1; D is unresolved. The CDR3 is 15 residues long. Trimming took 3 bases from V and 0 from J, leaving 9 bases between them. CDR1 is LNHDA and CDR2 is SQIVND in the germline V gene (reference sequence).